This entry lists 7 T cell receptor beta chains sequenced from one sample in a study of T-cell reconstitution after alpha-beta-depleted transplantation in children. Preparation of the TCRbeta library used unique molecular identifiers. TCRdb reanalysed the PCR reads using MiXCR and keeps one entry per CDR3 protein. The sample lists roughly 500,000 distinct CDR3 sequences, about 33% occurring once. The specimen was PBMCs from the stem cell graft donor, collected from the stem cell graft. These receptors were taken from a human donor who donated a stem cell graft to a child with aplastic anemia.

V usage is TRBV7-2 and J usage is TRBJ1-4; the match to TRBD1 covers 7 bases. CDR1 is SGHTA and CDR2 is FQGNSA in the germline V gene. The CDR3 has 15 residues. Unmatched junction bases numbered 9, after V lost 5 bases and J lost 6 bases. CDR3 sequence (DNA): TGTGCCAGCAGCGCATACAGGGGTTCGGATGAAAAACTGTTTTTT. Protein: CASSAYRGSDEKLFF.

The chain recombines TRBV10-3 with TRBJ2-3; TRBD1 might be the D (5 bases). CDR1 ENHRY and CDR2 SYGVKD come from the germline V gene. V lost 8 bases and J lost 5, with 17 bases in between. This CDR3 comprises 14 residues. The CDR3, as DNA: TGTGCCATCGGGGCAGGGCTAGAGCGAGATACGCAGTATTTT. This gives the protein CAIGAGLERDTQYF.

This clonotype came up a few times. The J gene is TRBJ1-3, the V gene TRBV12-3 or TRBV12-4; TRBD1 might be the D (5 bases). V was pared by 2 bases and J by 5 bases, with 19 bases between. The CDR3 is 17 residues long. CDR3 region: CASSLYRRVDLRNTIYF. CDR3 DNA: TGTGCCAGCAGTTTATATCGCAGGGTTGATCTACGAAACACCATATATTTT.

The CDR3 DNA sequence: TGTGCCAGCAGCTTCGGCGGTTCGGGCTACGAGCAGTACTTC. Its protein product is CASSFGGSGYEQYF. The rearrangement links TRBV7-2 to TRBJ2-7; D gene unclear. In germline, CDR1 is SGHTA, CDR2 FQGNSA. The V gene lost 3 bases and the J gene lost 3 bases, with 12 bases spanning the gap. CDR3 size: 14 residues.

This clonotype has only a few counts. The chain couples TRBV5-4 to TRBJ2-3; D is ambiguous. Germline V lookup: CDR1 SGHNT, CDR2 YYREEE (reference sequence). CDR3 size: 16 residues. The V and J ends lost 0 bases and 1 base respectively, with 12 bases between them. CDR3 amino acids: CASSLATSRGTDTQYF. CDR3 in DNA: TGTGCCAGCAGCTTGGCTACCTCCCGGGGCACAGATACGCAGTATTTT. Full variable domain (missing parts from reference TRBV5-4 and TRBJ2-3): ETGVTQSPTHLIKTRGQQVTLRCSSQSGHNTVSWYQQALGQGPQFIFQYYREEENGRGNFPPRFSGLQFPNYSSELNVNALELDDSALYLCASSLATSRGTDTQYFGPGTRLTVL.

There are many counts of this clonotype. The rearrangement uses TRBV12-3 or TRBV12-4 and TRBJ1-2, with D tentatively TRBD1 (5 bases). This CDR3 has 13 amino acids. Trimming took off 6 bases at V and 4 bases at J, with 12 bases between the two ends. The CDR3 reads CASSPGGSYGYTF. The CDR3 bases are TGTGCCAGCAGCCCGGGGGGTAGCTATGGCTACACCTTC.

This clonotype was recorded a few times. CDR3 sequence (DNA): TGTGCCAGCAGGGAAACAGGGGGCGCTGGGGCCAACGTCCTGACTTTC. Translating it yields CASRETGGAGANVLTF. The chain has TRBV6-1 and TRBJ2-6; 9 positions agree with TRBD1. The CDR3 sequence is 16 residues long. Germline CDR1 is MNHNS and CDR2 is SASEGT. V shed 6 bases, J shed 2 bases, and the junction held 5 bases outside the gene matches.